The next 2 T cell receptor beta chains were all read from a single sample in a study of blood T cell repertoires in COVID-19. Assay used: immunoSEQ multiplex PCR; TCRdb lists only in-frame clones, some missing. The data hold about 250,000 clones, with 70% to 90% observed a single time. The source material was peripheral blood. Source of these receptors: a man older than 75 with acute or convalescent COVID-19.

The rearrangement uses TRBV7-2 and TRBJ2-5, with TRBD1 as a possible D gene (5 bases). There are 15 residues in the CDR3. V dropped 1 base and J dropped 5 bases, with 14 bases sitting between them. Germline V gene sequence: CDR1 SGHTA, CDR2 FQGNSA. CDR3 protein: CASSLVWQGEETQYF. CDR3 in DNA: TGTGCCAGCAGCTTAGTCTGGCAGGGTGAGGAGACCCAGTACTTC.

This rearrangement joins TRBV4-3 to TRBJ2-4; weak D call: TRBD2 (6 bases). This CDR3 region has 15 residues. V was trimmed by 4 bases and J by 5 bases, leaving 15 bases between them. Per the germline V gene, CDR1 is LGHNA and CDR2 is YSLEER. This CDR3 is CASSRGTARENIQYF. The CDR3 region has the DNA TGCGCCAGCAGCCGCGGGACTGCAAGGGAAAACATTCAGTACTTC.